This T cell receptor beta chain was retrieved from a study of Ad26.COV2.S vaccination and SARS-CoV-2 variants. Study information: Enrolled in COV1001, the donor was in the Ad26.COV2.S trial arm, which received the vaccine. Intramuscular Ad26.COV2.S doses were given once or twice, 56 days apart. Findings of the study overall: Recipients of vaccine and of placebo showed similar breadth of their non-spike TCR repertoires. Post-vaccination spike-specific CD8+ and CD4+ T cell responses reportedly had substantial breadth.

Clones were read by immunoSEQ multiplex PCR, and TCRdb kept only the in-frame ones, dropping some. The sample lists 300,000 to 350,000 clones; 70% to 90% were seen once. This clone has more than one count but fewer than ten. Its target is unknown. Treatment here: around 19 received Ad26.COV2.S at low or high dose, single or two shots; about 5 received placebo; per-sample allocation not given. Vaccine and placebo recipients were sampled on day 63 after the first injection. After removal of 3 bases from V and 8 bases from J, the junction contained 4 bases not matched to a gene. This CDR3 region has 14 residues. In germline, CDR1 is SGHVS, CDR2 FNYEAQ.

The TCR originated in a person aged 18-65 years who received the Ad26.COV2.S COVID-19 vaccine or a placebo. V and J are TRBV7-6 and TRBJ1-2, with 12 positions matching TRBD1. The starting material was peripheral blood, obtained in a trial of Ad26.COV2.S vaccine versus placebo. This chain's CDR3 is CASSLGQGAGGYTF. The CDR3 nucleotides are TGTGCCAGCAGCTTGGGACAGGGGGCGGGAGGCTACACCTTC.